This T cell receptor (beta chain) was identified during a study of memory CD4+ T cells and cytomegalovirus serostatus. General study findings and limits: The CMV-associated TCR signature appears largely within the CD4+ memory repertoire.

The repertoire was sequenced with immunoSEQ multiplex PCR; TCRdb's copy has only in-frame clones and lacks some. The data contain some 39,000 clones, 70% to 80% of them seen just once; the ten biggest clones take up 0.65% to 0.85%. The sort gate was single viable CD3+CD4+CD8-CD45RO+ cells for memory CD4+ T cells. CD4+ T cells were isolated by positive magnetic selection. As to this clone: Its matching antigen is unknown.

Specimen: memory CD4+ T cells from blood. The receptor comes from an adult in good health and CMV-seronegative.

Here the CDR3 DNA reads TGTGCCAGCAGCTTATCGGGGGAGAGCTATCAGCCCCAGCATTTT. Translating it yields CASSLSGESYQPQHF. The rearrangement links TRBV5-5 to TRBJ1-5; the D gene is possibly TRBD1 (5 bases). The CDR3 covers 15 residues. V was clipped by 2 bases and J by 5 bases, with 14 bases between them. CDR1 and CDR2 from the germline V gene are SGHKS and YYEKEE (reference sequence).